The rows below give T cell receptor beta chains drawn from one sample of a study of CD8 T cells in ankylosing spondylitis. From the 5' RACE reads, TCRdb called clonotypes with MiXCR, one entry per CDR3 protein. The repertoire holds 250,000 to 350,000 distinct CDR3 sequences, with 15% to 25% as singletons. The sample comprised blood, either unsorted or a sorted T cell fraction (not recorded which). The receptors derive from a male donor with ankylosing spondylitis or in good health (not recorded which). Both conserved end residues are part of each CDR3. Each record gives: D gene, V gene, J gene, clone size, CDR3 protein, CDR3 DNA. D genes are given only for firm matches. Only some rows state a clone size, as once, few, many or a class for expanded clones.

NA	TRBV5-1	TRBJ2-1	NA	CASSLAWGRGANPYNEQFF	TGCGCCAGCAGCTTGGCCTGGGGGAGGGGGGCGAACCCTTACAATGAGCAGTTCTTC
TRBD1	TRBV20-1	TRBJ1-3	NA	CSAQSQGGDTIYF	TGCAGTGCTCAATCCCAGGGGGGCGACACCATATATTTT
NA	TRBV10-3	TRBJ2-3	NA	CAIRGLGTDTQYF	TGTGCCATCAGAGGACTTGGCACAGATACGCAGTATTTT
NA	TRBV15	TRBJ1-6	NA	CATSRERVLSPLHF	TGTGCCACCAGCAGAGAGCGGGTTCTATCACCCCTCCACTTT
TRBD1	TRBV20-1	TRBJ1-1	NA	CSARTGAVTEAFF	TGCAGTGCTAGGACAGGGGCGGTCACTGAAGCTTTCTTT
TRBD2	TRBV27	TRBJ2-1	NA	CASRRAVAGGPLVNEQFF	TGTGCCAGCAGAAGAGCCGTAGCGGGGGGGCCTCTGGTCAATGAGCAGTTCTTC
NA	TRBV6-5	TRBJ2-2	many	CASSYSRAGTNTGELFF	TGTGCCAGCAGTTATTCTCGGGCAGGGACGAACACCGGGGAGCTGTTTTTT
NA	TRBV11-2	TRBJ1-3	NA	CASSLQQQGLSGNTIYF	TGTGCCAGCAGCTTACAACAACAGGGACTCTCTGGAAACACCATATATTTT
NA	TRBV9	TRBJ2-5	NA	CASSSAVRGRAQETQYF	TGTGCCAGCAGCTCTGCCGTTCGAGGCAGGGCTCAAGAGACCCAGTACTTC
TRBD2	TRBV7-3	TRBJ2-3	many	CASSPGLAGRTDTQYF	TGTGCCAGCAGCCCGGGACTAGCGGGCCGCACAGATACGCAGTATTTT
NA	TRBV5-1	TRBJ2-3	NA	CASSLAGAPRGTDTQYF	TGCGCCAGCAGCTTGGCTGGGGCACCCCGGGGCACAGATACGCAGTATTTT
TRBD1	TRBV15	TRBJ1-1	few	CATSSRGRIAEAFF	TGTGCCACCAGCAGCAGGGGGCGAATCGCTGAAGCTTTCTTT
TRBD1	TRBV6-5	TRBJ2-1	few	CASSCSRQGWFNEQFF	TGTGCCAGCAGTTGCTCCCGACAGGGTTGGTTCAATGAGCAGTTCTTC
NA	TRBV6-5	TRBJ1-1	few	CASSYSIGSHEAFF	TGTGCCAGCAGTTACTCGATAGGGAGTCATGAAGCTTTCTTT
NA	TRBV12-3/TRBV12-4	TRBJ2-3	NA	CASTLRGWGTDTQYF	TGTGCCAGCACCTTACGGGGGTGGGGCACAGATACGCAGTATTTT
NA	TRBV5-1	TRBJ1-5	many	CASSLTQGGNQPQHF	TGCGCCAGCAGCTTGACTCAGGGTGGCAATCAGCCCCAGCATTTT
NA	TRBV7-2	TRBJ1-1	NA	CASSLPELTEAFF	TGTGCCAGCAGCTTACCTGAACTGACTGAAGCTTTCTTT
NA	TRBV15	TRBJ2-4	few	CATSRDQGGNIQYF	TGTGCCACCAGCAGAGATCAAGGAGGAAACATTCAGTACTTC
TRBD2	TRBV7-9	TRBJ2-1	once	CASSFSGRSPRKQFF	TGTGCCAGCAGCTTTAGCGGGAGGTCCCCACGTAAGCAGTTCTTC
NA	TRBV12-3/TRBV12-4	TRBJ2-5	NA	CASRSGLRETQYF	TGTGCCAGCAGATCGGGTCTCCGGGAGACCCAGTACTTC
NA	TRBV15	TRBJ2-3	NA	CATSREQLGQGPDTQYF	TGTGCCACCAGCAGAGAACAACTCGGCCAGGGACCAGATACGCAGTATTTT
TRBD1	TRBV20-1	TRBJ2-5	many	CSARGNQGAKAQYF	TGCAGTGCTAGAGGGAACCAGGGGGCGAAGGCCCAGTACTTC
NA	TRBV15	TRBJ2-1	NA	CATSDRIYNEQFF	TGTGCCACCTCGGACCGGATCTACAATGAGCAGTTCTTC
TRBD1	TRBV20-1	TRBJ1-2	few	CSAHGGQGDWDGYTF	TGCAGTGCTCATGGGGGACAGGGGGATTGGGATGGCTACACCTTC
TRBD1	TRBV9	TRBJ1-1	NA	CASSVGDRGMNTEAFF	TGTGCCAGCAGCGTAGGGGACAGGGGAATGAACACTGAAGCTTTCTTT
NA	TRBV5-1	TRBJ2-3	NA	CASSSSSASTDTQYF	TGCGCCAGCAGCTCGTCTAGCGCTAGCACAGATACGCAGTATTTT
NA	TRBV3-1	TRBJ1-1	few	CASSRDGGAEAFF	TGTGCCAGCAGTCGTGACGGCGGAGCTGAAGCTTTCTTT
NA	TRBV12-3/TRBV12-4	TRBJ2-1	few	CASSFRRSSYNEQFF	TGTGCCAGCAGTTTCCGGAGGAGCTCCTACAATGAGCAGTTCTTC
TRBD2	TRBV20-1	TRBJ2-3	few	CSAREGLAEQYF	TGCAGTGCTAGGGAGGGACTAGCGGAACAGTATTTT
NA	TRBV24-1	TRBJ2-1	NA	CATSIPRAVNNEQFF	TGTGCCACCAGTATTCCCAGGGCCGTTAACAATGAGCAGTTCTTC
NA	TRBV27	TRBJ1-2	few	CASSAWTGYGYTF	TGTGCCAGCAGTGCTTGGACGGGCTATGGCTACACCTTC
TRBD1	TRBV10-3	TRBJ1-3	NA	CAISGQGDGNTIYF	TGTGCCATCAGTGGACAGGGCGATGGAAACACCATATATTTT
NA	TRBV29-1	TRBJ1-2	NA	CSASSGQGQGYTF	TGCAGCGCCAGCTCCGGGCAGGGGCAAGGCTACACCTTC
TRBD2	TRBV3-1	TRBJ2-5	NA	CASSQGLAGKETQYF	TGTGCCAGCAGCCAAGGGCTAGCGGGGAAAGAGACCCAGTACTTC
NA	TRBV5-1	TRBJ2-1	NA	CASNLRDTNNEQFF	TGCGCCAGCAACCTTCGGGACACCAACAATGAGCAGTTCTTC
TRBD2	TRBV9	TRBJ2-3	few	CASSRGLAGVADTQYF	TGTGCCAGCAGCCGAGGTCTAGCGGGGGTGGCAGATACGCAGTATTTT
TRBD2	TRBV9	TRBJ2-3	NA	CASSAGLGPIAADTQYF	TGTGCCAGCAGCGCCGGACTAGGCCCTATCGCAGCAGATACGCAGTATTTT
TRBD2	TRBV5-1	TRBJ2-2	few	CASSLFRRGSANTGELFF	TGCGCCAGCAGCTTGTTCAGGCGGGGGAGCGCGAACACCGGGGAGCTGTTTTTT
NA	TRBV24-1	TRBJ2-3	few	CATSDLGQSTDTQYF	TGTGCCACCAGTGATTTAGGACAGAGCACAGATACGCAGTATTTT
TRBD1	TRBV28	TRBJ1-6	NA	CASRDRERAPLHF	TGTGCCAGCCGGGACAGGGAGAGGGCACCCCTCCACTTT
NA	TRBV3-1	TRBJ2-1	few	CASSPTGTAGREQFF	TGTGCCAGCAGCCCCACCGGGACAGCGGGCAGGGAGCAGTTCTTC
NA	TRBV12-3/TRBV12-4	TRBJ2-1	few	CASSDRSSYNEQFF	TGTGCCAGCAGCGACAGGAGCTCCTACAATGAGCAGTTCTTC
TRBD2	TRBV4-2	TRBJ2-3	NA	CASSGTSDTDTQYF	TGTGCCAGCTCTGGGACTAGCGACACAGATACGCAGTATTTT
NA	TRBV20-1	TRBJ1-5	NA	CSAREGGDQPQHF	TGCAGTGCTAGAGAGGGGGGGGATCAGCCCCAGCATTTT
NA	TRBV27	TRBJ1-2	few	CASSPWTDYGYTF	TGTGCCAGCAGTCCCTGGACTGACTATGGCTACACCTTC
TRBD2	TRBV20-1	TRBJ2-1	NA	CSAGPSGRAYNEQFF	TGCAGTGCTGGGCCTAGCGGGAGGGCCTACAATGAGCAGTTCTTC
TRBD1	TRBV29-1	TRBJ1-4	few	CSVAGTGGSNEKLFF	TGCAGCGTTGCCGGGACAGGGGGTTCTAATGAAAAACTGTTTTTT
NA	TRBV20-1	TRBJ2-1	few	CSASPNWDNEQFF	TGCAGTGCTAGTCCCAACTGGGACAATGAGCAGTTCTTC
TRBD2	TRBV20-1	TRBJ2-5	NA	CSARYPSTSGREETQYF	TGCAGTGCTAGATACCCTTCGACTAGCGGGAGGGAAGAGACCCAGTACTTC